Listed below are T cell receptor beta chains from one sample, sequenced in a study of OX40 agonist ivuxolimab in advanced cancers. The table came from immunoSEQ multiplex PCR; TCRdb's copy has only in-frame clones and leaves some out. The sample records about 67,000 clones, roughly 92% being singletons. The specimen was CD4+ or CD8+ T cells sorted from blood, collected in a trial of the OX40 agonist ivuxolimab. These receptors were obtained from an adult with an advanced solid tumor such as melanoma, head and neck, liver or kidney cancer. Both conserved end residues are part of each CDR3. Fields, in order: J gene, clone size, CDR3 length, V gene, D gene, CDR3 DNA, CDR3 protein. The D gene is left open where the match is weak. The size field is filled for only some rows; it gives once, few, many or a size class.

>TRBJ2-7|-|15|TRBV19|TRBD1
TGTGCCAGTCACTCCCCGGGACAGGCCCTCTACGAGCAGTACTTC
CASHSPGQALYEQYF
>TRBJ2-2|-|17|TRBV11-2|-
TGTGCCAGCAGCTCCCTATGGGGGTCCACAAACACCGGGGAGCTGTTTTTT
CASSSLWGSTNTGELFF
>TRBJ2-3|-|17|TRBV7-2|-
TGTGCCAGCAGCGTGACTAGTCGGGGGTGGGGAGGCAATACGCAGTATTTT
CASSVTSRGWGGNTQYF
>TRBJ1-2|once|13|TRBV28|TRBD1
TGTGCCAGCAGTTTTAGGGGGCTGCGGGGCTACACCTTC
CASSFRGLRGYTF
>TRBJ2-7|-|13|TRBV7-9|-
TGTGCCAGCAGCTTAGGGACTCTTTACGAGCAGTACTTC
CASSLGTLYEQYF
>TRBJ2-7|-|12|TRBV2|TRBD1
TGTGCCAGCAGGAACAGGGGAGTCGAGCAGTACTTC
CASRNRGVEQYF
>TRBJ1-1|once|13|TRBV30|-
TGTGCCTGGAGTAGGGTAGTGAACACTGAAGCTTTCTTT
CAWSRVVNTEAFF
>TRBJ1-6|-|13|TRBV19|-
TGTGCCAGTAGTCCCAGGGATAATTCACCCCTCCACTTT
CASSPRDNSPLHF
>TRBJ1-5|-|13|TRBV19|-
TGTGCCAGTAGTATTATGGTGGATCAGCCCCAGCATTTT
CASSIMVDQPQHF
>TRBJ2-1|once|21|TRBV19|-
TGTGCCAGTAGTATCAGGGGGGGACAGGGGCTGGCTAGCGGGAGCTACAATGAGCAGTTCTTC
CASSIRGGQGLASGSYNEQFF
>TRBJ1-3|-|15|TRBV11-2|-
TGTGCCAGCAGCTTAGATTGGAGGACTGGAAACACCATATATTTT
CASSLDWRTGNTIYF
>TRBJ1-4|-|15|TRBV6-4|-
TGTGCCAGCAGTTACTCTGTAGGGGCCAATGAAAAACTGTTTTTT
CASSYSVGANEKLFF
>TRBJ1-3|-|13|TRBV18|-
TGTGCCAGCTCACGGACGGGGGGAAACACCATATATTTT
CASSRTGGNTIYF
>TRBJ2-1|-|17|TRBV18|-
TGTGCCAGCTCACCACCACCCCGGGACATGGCTGACAATGAGCAGTTCTTC
CASSPPPRDMADNEQFF
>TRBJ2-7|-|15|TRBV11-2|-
TGTGCCAGCAGCTTAGTCGTGGGGGAGAGTTACGAGCAGTACTTC
CASSLVVGESYEQYF
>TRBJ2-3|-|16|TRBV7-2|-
TGTGCCAGCAGCTTAGCGGGCAGTCTGAGCACAGATACGCAGTATTTT
CASSLAGSLSTDTQYF
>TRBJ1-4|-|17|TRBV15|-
TGTGCCACCAGCAGAGATCCCCGACAGGAAGAAGGCGAAAAACTGTTTTTT
CATSRDPRQEEGEKLFF
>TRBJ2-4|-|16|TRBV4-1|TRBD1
TGCGCCAGCAGCTTCCTACAGGGGCTAGCCAAAAACATTCAGTACTTC
CASSFLQGLAKNIQYF
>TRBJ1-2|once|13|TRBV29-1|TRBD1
TGCAGCGTTGTAGCAGGGGGCTCCGTCGGCTACACCTTC
CSVVAGGSVGYTF
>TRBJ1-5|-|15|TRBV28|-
TGTGCCAGCAGTTCACTCGAGGGTTTAGATCAGCCCCAGCATTTT
CASSSLEGLDQPQHF
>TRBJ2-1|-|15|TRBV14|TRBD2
TGTGCCAGCAGTTCTAGCGGGAGGTCCTACAATGAGCAGTTCTTC
CASSSSGRSYNEQFF
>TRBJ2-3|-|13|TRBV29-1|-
TGCAGCGTTGACGAGACAGACGCAGATACGCAGTATTTT
CSVDETDADTQYF
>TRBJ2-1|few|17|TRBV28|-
TGTGCCAGCAGTTCCCCTTCTAGCGCAAGGTCCTACAATGAGCAGTTCTTC
CASSSPSSARSYNEQFF
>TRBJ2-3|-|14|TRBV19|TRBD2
TGTGCCAGTAGTACGGGTAGCGGGACAGATACGCAGTATTTT
CASSTGSGTDTQYF
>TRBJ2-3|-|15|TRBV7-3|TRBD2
TGTGCCAGCAGTTTTACAGCGGGAGTCTTAGATACGCAGTATTTT
CASSFTAGVLDTQYF
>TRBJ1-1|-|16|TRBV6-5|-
TGTGCCAGCAGTTACTACGGCAGGGGAACGGTAACTGAAGCTTTCTTT
CASSYYGRGTVTEAFF
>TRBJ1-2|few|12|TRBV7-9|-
TGTGCCAGCAGCTTATGGCAGGGTGGCTACACCTTC
CASSLWQGGYTF
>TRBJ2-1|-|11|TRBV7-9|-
TGTGCCAGCAGCCCTCGTGGTGAGCAGTTCTTC
CASSPRGEQFF
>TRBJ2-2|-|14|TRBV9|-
TGTGCCAGCAGCGTAGCGGCGGGGACCGGGGAGCTGTTTTTT
CASSVAAGTGELFF
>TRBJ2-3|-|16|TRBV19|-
TGTGCCAGTAATCCGGGGGCCCGTTCGAGCACAGATACGCAGTATTTT
CASNPGARSSTDTQYF
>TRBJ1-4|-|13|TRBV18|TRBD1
TGTGCCAGCTCTCCGGCGGCAGGGGGAAAACTGTTTTTT
CASSPAAGGKLFF